The 32 T cell receptor beta chains in this list originate from one sample, sequenced in a study of read filtering for tumor transcriptome and immune sequencing. The library was built from 400 ng RNA with molecular barcoded adaptors for alpha/delta and beta/gamma chains. TCRdb fed the reads into MiXCR, producing one record per CDR3 protein. The sample contains 40,000 to 55,000 distinct CDR3 sequences, approximately 18% of which appear only once. Sequenced sample: a population of CD138-negative cells sorted from bone marrow. These receptors all come from a donor over 35 with multiple myeloma.

The table lists this clonotype with many counts. The chain couples TRBV6-2 or TRBV6-3 to TRBJ2-2, with D unresolved. The CDR3 is 16 amino acids. The V and J ends lost 6 bases and 0 bases respectively, with 14 bases between them. The germline V gene has CDR1 MNHEY and CDR2 SVGEGT. CDR3 loop: CASRPHDTSNTGELFF. The CDR3 bases are TGTGCCAGCAGACCCCATGACACTTCGAACACCGGGGAGCTGTTTTTT.

This clonotype was seen repeatedly, ten times or more. The CDR3 loop reads CAWSVLDRTYNEQFF. In DNA form, the CDR3 reads TGTGCCTGGAGTGTACTCGATAGAACCTACAATGAGCAGTTCTTC. V gene TRBV30 combines with J gene TRBJ2-1; no firm D call. Germline CDR1 GTSNPN, CDR2 SVGIG (reference sequence). The CDR3 spans 15 residues. V was trimmed by 0 bases and J by 2 bases, leaving 11 bases between them.

The sample holds many counts of this clonotype. The chain uses TRBV20-1 and TRBJ2-1, with 11 nucleotides matching TRBD2. After removal of 5 bases from V and 5 bases from J, the junction contained 8 bases not matched to a gene. CDR3 length: 15 residues. Germline-derived CDR1 and CDR2 are DFQATT and SNEGSKA (reference sequence). CDR3 sequence reads: CSAPGLAASNNEQFF. CDR3 bases: TGCAGTGCTCCGGGACTAGCGGCATCCAACAATGAGCAGTTCTTC.

This clonotype was observed many times. This rearrangement joins TRBV7-3 to TRBJ2-2; no reliable D call. The CDR3 is made up of 16 amino acids. V dropped 5 bases and J dropped 3 bases, with 16 bases sitting between them. In germline, CDR1 is SGHTA, CDR2 FQGTGA. Here the CDR3 reads CASSRPLRWDTGELFF. The CDR3 coding sequence is TGTGCCAGCAGCCGACCCCTGAGATGGGACACCGGGGAGCTGTTTTTT.

This clonotype was seen many times. Here the CDR3 DNA reads TGCGCCAGCAGCTTGGGGGACAGGGAAGTTACCGGGGAGCTGTTTTTT. Translated: CASSLGDREVTGELFF. The chain combines TRBV5-1 with TRBJ2-2; 9 nucleotides line up with TRBD1. CDR1 is SGHRS, CDR2 YFSETQ, per germline. This CDR3 has 16 residues. V was pared by 0 bases and J by 5 bases, with 5 bases of the junction left unmatched.

The chain is built from TRBV5-1 and TRBJ2-5; 10 bases line up with TRBD2. CDR3 length equals 17 residues. Germline V gene sequence: CDR1 SGHRS, CDR2 YFSETQ. With 0 bases clipped from V and 1 base from J, the junction kept 6 bases outside the gene matches. The CDR3 spells CASSLGWLAGAQETQYF. CDR3 nucleotides: TGCGCCAGCAGCTTGGGGTGGCTAGCGGGAGCCCAAGAGACCCAGTACTTC.

There are many counts of this clonotype. The rearrangement uses TRBV20-1 and TRBJ1-5; 7 bases map to TRBD1. Germline V lookup: CDR1 DFQATT, CDR2 SNEGSKA (reference sequence). The CDR3 has 14 residues. V was clipped by 3 bases and J by 4 bases; unmatched bases: 6. The CDR3 coding sequence is TGCAGTGCTAGTCGGCCAGGGGGAAATCAGCCCCAGCATTTT. Residues: CSASRPGGNQPQHF.

There are many counts of this clonotype. This chain uses TRBV4-1 with TRBJ2-5, with 15 bases aligning to TRBD2. J lost 2 bases, V lost 1 base, and 8 bases had no gene match. CDR3 size: 19 residues. The germline gives CDR1 MGHRA, CDR2 YSYEKL. This CDR3 reads CASSQAGTSGRRGQETQYF. CDR3 in DNA: TGCGCCAGCAGCCAAGCCGGGACTAGCGGGAGGAGGGGGCAAGAGACCCAGTACTTC.

In DNA form, the CDR3 reads TGCAGCGTTGGGGGGGCTAGCGGGATCTCCAATGAGCAGTTCTTC. Translating gives CSVGGASGISNEQFF. The V gene is TRBV29-1, the J gene TRBJ2-1, with 9 bases matching TRBD2. Trimming took 4 bases from V and 6 from J; bases not matched to a gene: 10. Germline V CDR1 and CDR2: SQVTM, ANQGSEA. The CDR3 loop spans 15 amino acids.

The sample holds many counts of this clonotype. The V and J genes are TRBV6-6 and TRBJ2-2; perhaps TRBD2 as D (6 bases). This CDR3 has 16 amino acids. V lost 0 bases and J 0 bases, leaving 8 bases between the germline ends. Germline-derived CDR1 and CDR2 are MNHNY and SVGAGI (reference sequence). CDR3 protein: CASSYSEGTNTGELFF. CDR3 sequence (DNA): TGTGCCAGCAGTTACTCGGAGGGGACGAACACCGGGGAGCTGTTTTTT.

This clonotype was seen many times. The V gene is TRBV4-1, the J gene TRBJ1-1; D gene uncertain. Per the germline V gene, CDR1 is MGHRA and CDR2 is YSYEKL. This CDR3 is built from 15 residues. Trimming cost V 1 base and J 0 bases, with 9 bases left between them. The CDR3 coding sequence is TGCGCCAGCAGCCAAGGGATGAGACTGAACACTGAAGCTTTCTTT. Translation gives CASSQGMRLNTEAFF.

This chain joins TRBV20-1 and TRBJ2-1; D remains unclear. The V and J ends lost 6 bases and 5 bases respectively, with 23 bases between them. The CDR3 is 16 amino acids. The germline gives CDR1 DFQATT, CDR2 SNEGSKA (reference sequence). Here the CDR3 reads CSARKPIRSLDNEQFF. The CDR3 nucleotides read TGCAGTGCCAGGAAGCCTATCAGGAGTCTCGACAATGAGCAGTTCTTC.

The table lists this clonotype with many counts. The chain couples TRBV7-2 to TRBJ1-1; TRBD1 matches at 11 bases. Germline lookup yields CDR1 SGHTA and CDR2 FQGNSA. The ends lost 5 bases at V and 0 bases at J; junction bases unmatched: 5. The length of the CDR3 is 16 residues. This chain's CDR3 is CASSPRTGGMNTEAFF. DNA for the CDR3: TGTGCCAGCAGCCCAAGGACAGGGGGCATGAACACTGAAGCTTTCTTT.

This clonotype was counted many times. The J gene is TRBJ1-4, the V gene TRBV2; D may be TRBD1 (5 bases). In germline, CDR1 is SNHLY, CDR2 FYNNEI. Trimming pared 4 bases from V and 11 bases from J, leaving 11 bases between. The CDR3 covers 12 residues. CDR3 sequence reads: CASSAGRQKLFF. In DNA, the CDR3 is TGTGCCAGCAGTGCAGGCAGACAGAAACTGTTTTTT.

This clonotype was picked up many times. The chain has TRBV20-1 and TRBJ1-5, with D unresolved. Germline loops: CDR1 DFQATT, CDR2 SNEGSKA (reference sequence). This CDR3 is built from 14 residues. V was clipped by 6 bases and J by 5 bases, with 17 bases between them. Here the CDR3 reads CSALASGRDQPQHF. DNA for the CDR3: TGCAGTGCCTTGGCATCCGGACGGGATCAGCCCCAGCATTTT.

This clonotype was observed at least ten times. The chain couples TRBV3-1 to TRBJ1-5, with D possibly TRBD1 on 6 matching bases. CDR1 is LGHDT and CDR2 is YNNKEL in the germline V gene (reference sequence). Trimming pared 1 base from V and 10 bases from J, leaving 8 bases between. This CDR3 contains 12 residues. The CDR3 bases are TGTGCCAGCAGCCAAGGGGGGGGCCCCCAGCATTTT. As protein: CASSQGGGPQHF.

The sample holds many counts of this clonotype. The genes are TRBV6-6 and TRBJ2-5, with unresolved D. Looked up from germline, CDR1 is MNHNY and CDR2 is SVGAGI (reference sequence). V gave up 6 bases and J gave up 3 bases, with 14 bases separating them. The CDR3 loop spans 14 amino acids. The CDR3 loop reads CASRNGLLKETQYF. The CDR3 coding sequence is TGTGCCAGCAGAAACGGGCTCCTGAAAGAGACCCAGTACTTC.

The V call is TRBV20-1, the J call TRBJ2-1; 10 bases agree with TRBD2. This CDR3 has 14 residues. CDR1 is DFQATT and CDR2 is SNEGSKA in the germline V gene (reference sequence). The junction had 7 bases not matched to a gene; V was cut back by 3 bases and J by 8 bases. CDR3 nucleotide sequence: TGCAGTGCTAGGAGGGCTAGCGGGAGCTATGAGCAGTTCTTC. Protein sequence: CSARRASGSYEQFF.

This clonotype appeared many times. The chain combines TRBV6-1 with TRBJ2-2, with unresolved D. V was cut by 8 bases and J by 1 base, with 11 bases left in between. Germline V gene lookup returns CDR1 MNHNS and CDR2 SASEGT. The CDR3 spans 14 residues. CDR3 loop: CASGKERNTGELFF. In nucleotides, the CDR3 is TGTGCCAGCGGGAAGGAAAGGAACACCGGGGAGCTGTTTTTT.

In this sample, this clonotype turned up many times. J is TRBJ2-1 and V is TRBV6-1, with TRBD2 identical over 10 bases. Per germline, CDR1 MNHNS and CDR2 SASEGT. CDR3 length equals 16 residues. V dropped 2 bases and J dropped 7; count of bases not matched to a gene: 8. CDR3 nucleotide sequence: TGTGCCAGCAGTGAACTCCTAGCGGGAGTTGGTAATGAGCAGTTCTTC. Translation gives CASSELLAGVGNEQFF.

This clonotype was seen at least ten times. V gene TRBV6-2 or TRBV6-3 combines with J gene TRBJ2-1; D is ambiguous. Germline values: CDR1 MNHEY, CDR2 SVGEGT. The CDR3 is 13 residues long. V was cut by 7 bases and J by 9 bases, with 16 bases left in between. The chain's CDR3 is CASTSHPGLEQFF. The CDR3 DNA sequence: TGTGCCAGCACCTCCCACCCCGGGCTTGAGCAGTTCTTC.

Concerning this clonotype itself: This may stem from a read error, because a much larger clone lies one nucleotide away. DNA of the CDR3: TGTGCCAGCAGACGTACCCAGAACGCTGAAGCTTTCTTT. Amino acids: CASRRTQNAEAFF. The chain uses TRBV25-1 and TRBJ1-1; no reliable D call. CDR3 length: 13 residues. Germline CDR1 and CDR2: MGHDK and SYGVNS.

On this clonotype itself: Possible read error: a much larger clone is one base away. The chain is built from TRBV4-1 and TRBJ1-4; TRBD1 matches 10 bases. V shed 7 bases, J shed 7 bases, and the junction held 9 bases outside the gene matches. Germline V gene data show CDR1 as MGHRA and CDR2 as YSYEKL. This CDR3 contains 15 residues. CDR3 region: CASIQTGGGGEKLFF. In DNA form, the CDR3 reads TGCGCCAGCATCCAGACAGGGGGCGGGGGTGAAAAACTGTTTTTT.

This clonotype appeared many times. The CDR3 spells CATSRDRTGYNEQFF. CDR3 nucleotide sequence: TGTGCCACCAGCAGAGATCGGACAGGCTACAATGAGCAGTTCTTC. The J gene is TRBJ2-1, the V gene TRBV15, with 7 bases fitting TRBD1. The V segment lost 0 bases and the J segment 3 bases; nucleotides outside the gene matches: 2. The CDR3 runs to 15 residues. CDR1 LNHNV and CDR2 YYDKDF come from the germline V gene (reference sequence).

This clonotype was detected many times. The chain employs TRBV29-1 and TRBJ2-3; TRBD2 might be the D (6 bases). The CDR3 length is 18 residues. The V gene's germline CDR1 is SQVTM and CDR2 ANQGSEA. The V gene lost 6 bases and the J gene lost 4 bases, with 29 bases spanning the gap. The CDR3 region has the DNA TGCAGCGTCCTCGTCCTCTTGTTGTGTTTAGCGGCCTCAGATACGCAGTATTTT. Its translation is CSVLVLLLCLAASDTQYF.

In its sample, this clonotype was seen many times. This sequence joins TRBV6-2 or TRBV6-3 and TRBJ2-1; TRBD2 aligns across 8 bases. Germline V gives CDR1 MNHEY, CDR2 SVGEGT. The ends lost 0 bases at V and 2 bases at J; junction bases unmatched: 9. This CDR3 is 18 amino acids long. CDR3 in amino acids: CASSYSISGSNPYNEQFF. Written as DNA, the CDR3 is TGTGCCAGCAGTTACTCGATAAGCGGGAGTAACCCCTACAATGAGCAGTTCTTC.

Ten or more counts support this clonotype. This chain connects TRBV20-1 to TRBJ2-3, with D possibly being TRBD1 (6 bases). The CDR3 spans 14 residues. Germline CDR1 is DFQATT and CDR2 is SNEGSKA (reference sequence). The CDR3 is CSTNRDRSTDTQYF. DNA of the CDR3: TGCAGCACCAACAGGGACCGGAGCACAGATACGCAGTATTTT.

In regard to this clonotype: Only one base separates this from a far larger clonotype, so it likely reflects a read error. The chain has TRBV6-1 and TRBJ2-1, with D possibly being TRBD1 (5 bases). The germline CDR1 and CDR2 sequences are MNHNS and SASEGT. There are 12 residues in the CDR3. Here the CDR3 DNA reads TGTGCCAGCAGGAACAGGAACAATGAGCAGTCCTTC. Encoded protein: CASRNRNNEQSF.

This clonotype was found many times. This rearrangement joins TRBV29-1 to TRBJ2-7, with D possibly matching TRBD1 (7 bases). V was pared by 5 bases and J by 5 bases, with 19 bases between. CDR3 length: 14 residues. The germline gives CDR1 SQVTM, CDR2 ANQGSEA. CDR3 sequence (DNA): TGCAGCGTTCGGGGCAGGGGGGAGAACCACGAGCAGTACTTC. Translated: CSVRGRGENHEQYF.

This clonotype was observed at least ten times. The J gene is TRBJ2-1, the V gene TRBV15; the D gene could be TRBD1 or TRBD2 (6 bases each). This CDR3 contains 14 residues. Trimming took 5 bases from V and 9 from J, leaving 17 bases between them. Germline V CDR1 and CDR2: LNHNV, YYDKDF (reference sequence). The CDR3 nucleotides read TGTGCCACCAGCGTAACCGGGGGCAGAGTTGAGCAGTTCTTC. It is translated as CATSVTGGRVEQFF. The whole variable domain, remainder taken from reference TRBV15 and TRBJ2-1, is DAMVIQNPRYQVTQFGKPVTLSCSQTLNHNVMYWYQQKSSQAPKLLFHYYDKDFNNEADTPDNFQSRRPNTSFCFLDIRSPGLGDTAMYLCATSVTGGRVEQFFGPGTRLTVL.

This clonotype is medium-sized by share. The rearrangement joins TRBV7-2 to TRBJ2-1, with D possibly being TRBD2 (6 bases). V lost 5 bases and J lost 1, with 12 bases in between. From germline, CDR1 is SGHTA and CDR2 FQGNSA. The CDR3 has 15 residues. The CDR3 spells CASSGSGLSYNEQFF. In nucleotides, the CDR3 is TGTGCCAGCAGCGGTAGCGGATTATCCTACAATGAGCAGTTCTTC.

To note about this clonotype: A much larger clonotype is one base distant, so this may be a read error. The chain employs TRBV29-1 and TRBJ2-2; D uncertain. This CDR3 is built from 12 residues. CDR1 SQVTM and CDR2 ANQGSEA come from the germline V gene. V lost 4 bases and J lost 4, with 7 bases in between. CDR3 amino acids: CSVGRSTGELFF. CDR3 coding DNA: TGCAGCGTTGGAAGGAGCACCGGGGAGCTGTTTTTT.